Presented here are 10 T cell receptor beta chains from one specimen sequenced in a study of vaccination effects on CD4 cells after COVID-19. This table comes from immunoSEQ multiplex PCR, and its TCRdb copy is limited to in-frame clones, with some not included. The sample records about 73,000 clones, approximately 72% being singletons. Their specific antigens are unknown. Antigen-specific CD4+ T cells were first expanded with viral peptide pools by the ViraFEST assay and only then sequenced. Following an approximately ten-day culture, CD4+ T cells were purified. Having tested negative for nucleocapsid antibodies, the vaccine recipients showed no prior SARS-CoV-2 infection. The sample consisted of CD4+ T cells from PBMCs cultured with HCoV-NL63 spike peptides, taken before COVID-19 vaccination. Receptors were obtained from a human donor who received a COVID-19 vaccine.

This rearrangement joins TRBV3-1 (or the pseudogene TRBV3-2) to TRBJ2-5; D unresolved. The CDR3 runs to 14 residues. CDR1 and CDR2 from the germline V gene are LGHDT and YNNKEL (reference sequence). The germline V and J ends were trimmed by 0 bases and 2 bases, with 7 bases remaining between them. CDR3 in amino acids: CASSQEWDQETQYF. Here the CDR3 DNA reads TGTGCCAGCAGCCAAGAATGGGATCAAGAGACCCAGTACTTC.

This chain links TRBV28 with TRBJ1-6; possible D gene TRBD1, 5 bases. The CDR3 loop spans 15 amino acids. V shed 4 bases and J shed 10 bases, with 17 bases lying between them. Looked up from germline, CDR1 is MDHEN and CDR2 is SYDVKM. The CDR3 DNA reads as TGTGCCAGCAGTTCTCCGGGGGGGTGGGGATCACCCCTCCACTTT. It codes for CASSSPGGWGSPLHF.

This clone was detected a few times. The CDR3 DNA reads TGTGCCATCAGGGGACAGGGAAACTATGGCTACACCTTC. Translating gives CAIRGQGNYGYTF. The gene calls are TRBV19 and TRBJ1-2, with 9 positions matching TRBD1. V dropped 10 bases and J dropped 2; count of bases not matched to a gene: 5. Germline values: CDR1 LNHDA, CDR2 SQIVND (reference sequence). The CDR3 has 13 residues.

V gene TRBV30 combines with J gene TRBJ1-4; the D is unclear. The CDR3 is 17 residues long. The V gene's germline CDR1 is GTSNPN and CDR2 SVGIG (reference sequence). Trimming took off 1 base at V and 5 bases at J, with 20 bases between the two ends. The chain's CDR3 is CAWSDRDTKSRNEKLFF. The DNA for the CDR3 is TGTGCCTGGAGTGACAGAGACACGAAGAGTAGAAATGAAAAACTGTTTTTT.

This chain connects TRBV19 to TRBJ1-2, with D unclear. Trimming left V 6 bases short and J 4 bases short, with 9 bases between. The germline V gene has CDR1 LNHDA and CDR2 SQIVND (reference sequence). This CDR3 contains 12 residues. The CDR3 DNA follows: TGTGCCAGTAGCTCGACCGCCTATGGCTACACCTTC. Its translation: CASSSTAYGYTF.

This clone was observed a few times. The CDR3 DNA sequence: TGTGCCAGCAGCCAAGTGAACAACTACAATGAGCAGTTCTTC. It is translated as CASSQVNNYNEQFF. The chain joins TRBV3-1 (or the pseudogene TRBV3-2) to TRBJ2-1; the D is unclear. Trimming took off 1 base at V and 3 bases at J, with 7 bases between the two ends. The CDR3 covers 14 residues. Germline V gene sequence: CDR1 LGHDT, CDR2 YNNKEL (reference sequence).

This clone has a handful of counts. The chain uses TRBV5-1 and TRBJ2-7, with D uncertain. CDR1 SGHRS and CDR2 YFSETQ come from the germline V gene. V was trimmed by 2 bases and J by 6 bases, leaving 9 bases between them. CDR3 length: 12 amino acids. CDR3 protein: CASSFLGSEQYV. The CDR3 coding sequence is TGCGCCAGCAGCTTTTTAGGATCCGAGCAGTACGTC.

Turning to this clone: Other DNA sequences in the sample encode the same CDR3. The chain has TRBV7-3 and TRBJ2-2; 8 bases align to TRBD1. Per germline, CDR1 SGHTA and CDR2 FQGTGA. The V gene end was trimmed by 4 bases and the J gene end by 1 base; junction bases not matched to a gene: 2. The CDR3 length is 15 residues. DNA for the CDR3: TGTGCCAGCAGCTCTGGACAGGGGAACACCGGGGAGCTGTTTTTT. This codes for CASSSGQGNTGELFF.

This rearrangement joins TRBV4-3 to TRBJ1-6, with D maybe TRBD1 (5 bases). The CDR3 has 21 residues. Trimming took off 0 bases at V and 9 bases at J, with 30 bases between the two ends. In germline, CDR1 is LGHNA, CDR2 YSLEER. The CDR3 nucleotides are TGCGCCAGCAGCCAAGAACTATCCGGGGCCTTCAATGCTGTAACACCTTCACCCCTCCACTTT. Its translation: CASSQELSGAFNAVTPSPLHF.

Written as DNA, the CDR3 is TGTGCCAGTAGTATAGGTAAAGGACCAGGGGGCTATGGCTACACCTTC. Translated, it gives CASSIGKGPGGYGYTF. The V and J genes are TRBV19 and TRBJ1-2; 7 bases align to TRBD1. Looked up from germline, CDR1 is LNHDA and CDR2 is SQIVND (reference sequence). The CDR3 spans 16 residues. J gave up 4 bases and V 1 base, and 9 bases lay outside the gene matches. Full variable domain (missing parts from reference TRBV19 and TRBJ1-2): DGGITQSPKYLFRKEGQNVTLSCEQNLNHDAMYWYRQDPGQGLRLIYYSQIVNDFQKGDIAEGYSVSREKKESFPLTVTSAQKNPTAFYLCASSIGKGPGGYGYTFGSGTRLTVV.